The 17 T cell receptor beta chains below all came from one sample that was sequenced in a study of Ad26.COV2.S vaccination and SARS-CoV-2 variants. The data were produced by immunoSEQ multiplex PCR, yet TCRdb's version contains in-frame clones alone and is incomplete. The data contain some 520,000 clones, 87% of them singletons. Treatment given: around 19 received Ad26.COV2.S at low or high dose, single or two shots; five or six received placebo; per-sample allocation not given. Collection of the samples took place on day 63 after the first injection of vaccine or placebo. Sequencing used peripheral blood, obtained in a trial of Ad26.COV2.S vaccine versus placebo. All receptors derive from a person between 18 and 59 years old who received the Ad26.COV2.S COVID-19 vaccine or a placebo.

The genes are TRBV30 and TRBJ2-6; 7 bases align to TRBD1. With 7 bases clipped from V and 3 bases from J, the junction kept 9 bases outside the gene matches. This CDR3 contains 15 residues. CDR1 and CDR2 (germline): GTSNPN, SVGIG (reference sequence). CDR3 sequence: CAFDRVVVGANVLTF. The DNA for the CDR3 is TGTGCCTTTGACAGGGTGGTTGTTGGGGCCAACGTCCTGACTTTC. Full variable domain (outside the CDR3, taken from reference TRBV30 and TRBJ2-6): SQTIHQWPATLVQPVGSPLSLECTVEGTSNPNLYWYRQAAGRGLQLLFYSVGIGQISSEVPQNLSASRPQDRQFILSSKKLLLSDSGFYLCAFDRVVVGANVLTFGAGSRLTVL.

The V and J genes are TRBV7-8 and TRBJ2-1; 7 positions agree with TRBD2. CDR3 length: 17 amino acids. With 1 base clipped from V and 10 bases from J, the junction kept 16 bases outside the gene matches. Per the germline V gene, CDR1 is SGHVS and CDR2 is FQNEAQ. CDR3 protein: CASSLDRASGSSGEQFF. In DNA form, the CDR3 reads TGTGCCAGCAGCTTAGATCGGGCTAGCGGAAGTTCAGGGGAGCAGTTCTTC.

The J gene is TRBJ2-1, the V gene TRBV11-3; D is unclear. Trimming stripped 1 base from V and 7 bases from J, with 5 bases between. This CDR3 has 12 residues. Germline V gene data show CDR1 as SGHNT and CDR2 as YENEEA. The CDR3 is CASSLVANEQFF. In nucleotides, the CDR3 is TGTGCCAGCAGCTTAGTTGCGAATGAGCAGTTCTTC.

The chain has TRBV6-6 and TRBJ2-6; possibly TRBD2 for D (6 bases). Trimming shortened V by 6 bases and J by 1 base, and 10 bases separated the two germline ends. This CDR3 region has 15 residues. The germline CDR1 and CDR2 sequences are MNHNY and SVGAGI (reference sequence). The CDR3 loop reads CASSLGLSGANVLTF. CDR3 nucleotides: TGTGCCAGCAGCCTCGGACTATCTGGGGCCAACGTCCTGACTTTC.

The CDR3 coding sequence is TGTGCCAGCAGCTTGGTGGCTAGCGGGAGCTACGAGCAGTACTTC. Protein sequence: CASSLVASGSYEQYF. The chain joins TRBV5-5 to TRBJ2-7; 10 bases match TRBD2. The V segment lost 0 bases and the J segment 3 bases; nucleotides outside the gene matches: 3. This CDR3 has 15 residues. The V gene's germline CDR1 is SGHKS and CDR2 YYEKEE (reference sequence).

The chain is built from TRBV24-1 and TRBJ2-1; D gene unclear. The V end was cut by 0 bases, the J end by 6 bases, with 5 bases between. Germline V gives CDR1 KGHDR, CDR2 SFDVKD. CDR3 length: 13 amino acids. The DNA for the CDR3 is TGTGCCACCAGTGATTTGAATGTCAATGAGCAGTTCTTC. This encodes CATSDLNVNEQFF.

The genes are TRBV19 and TRBJ2-7, with 9 nucleotides matching TRBD2. Germline V gives CDR1 LNHDA, CDR2 SQIVND (reference sequence). The ends lost 5 bases at V and 3 bases at J; junction bases unmatched: 5. The CDR3 consists of 14 residues. The CDR3 DNA reads as TGTGCCAGTAGTCTTCGAGCGGGAGGCTACGAGCAGTACTTC. Protein: CASSLRAGGYEQYF.

V and J are TRBV2 and TRBJ1-2; possible D gene TRBD1, 5 bases. This CDR3 comprises 15 residues. V lost 4 bases and J lost 8, with 20 bases in between. Germline V lookup: CDR1 SNHLY, CDR2 FYNNEI. This CDR3 reads CASSVKRDSLRGYTF. In nucleotides, the CDR3 is TGTGCCAGCAGTGTTAAACGAGACAGTTTACGAGGCTACACCTTC.

This chain joins TRBV20-1 and TRBJ1-1; D might be TRBD1 (6 bases). The CDR3 consists of 11 residues. Germline V gene data show CDR1 as DFQATT and CDR2 as SNEGSKA (reference sequence). Deletions cut 7 bases from V and 14 bases from J, with 20 bases between. The CDR3 spells CSEGDGRRGFF. The CDR3 coding sequence is TGCAGTGAGGGGGATGGACGGAGGGGATTCTTT.

V gene TRBV6-6 combines with J gene TRBJ1-5; TRBD1 aligns across 8 bases. CDR1 and CDR2 from the germline V gene are MNHNY and SVGAGI (reference sequence). Trimming at V came to 6 bases and at J to 7 bases, leaving 5 bases not matched to a gene. The CDR3 has 13 residues. The CDR3 region has the DNA TGTGCCAGCAGCGACAGGGGTTACCAGCCCCAGCATTTT. Residues: CASSDRGYQPQHF.

A few counts support this clone. The chain joins TRBV6-5 to TRBJ2-2; maybe TRBD1 (6 bases). Trimming shortened V by 7 bases and J by 6 bases, and 9 bases separated the two germline ends. The CDR3 has 12 amino acids. Germline CDR1 MNHEY, CDR2 SVGAGI. DNA of the CDR3: TGTGCCAGCATGACAGGCCCCGGGGAGCTGTTTTTT. Protein sequence: CASMTGPGELFF.

The chain has TRBV19 and TRBJ1-5, with 7 bases fitting TRBD1. Germline assignment: CDR1 LNHDA and CDR2 SQIVND (reference sequence). J gave up 6 bases and V 5 bases, and 10 bases lay outside the gene matches. The CDR3 loop spans 15 amino acids. Here the CDR3 reads CASSVGTAPPQPQHF. CDR3 bases: TGTGCCAGTAGTGTCGGGACAGCGCCTCCTCAGCCCCAGCATTTT.

The chain employs TRBV19 and TRBJ1-5; the match to TRBD1 covers 9 bases. The CDR3 covers 14 residues. The germline V gene encodes CDR1 LNHDA and CDR2 SQIVND (reference sequence). V trimming: 7 bases; J trimming: 6 bases; junction bases outside the gene matches: 7. The CDR3 DNA is TGTGCCAGTACGCAAACAGGGGGCCCTCAGCCCCAGCATTTT. Protein: CASTQTGGPQPQHF.

This chain uses TRBV7-9 with TRBJ2-5; no reliable D call. Deletions cut 5 bases from V and 5 bases from J, with 6 bases between. The CDR3 is 11 amino acids. CDR1 is SEHNR, CDR2 FQNEAQ, per germline (reference sequence). The CDR3 coding sequence is TGTGCCAGCAGCGGAATGGAGACCCAGTACTTC. This sequence encodes CASSGMETQYF.

The chain joins TRBV4-2 to TRBJ2-5; tentatively, D is TRBD2 (6 bases). This CDR3 comprises 16 residues. CDR1 and CDR2 from the germline V gene are LGHNA and YNFKEQ. The V end was cut by 1 base, the J end by 2 bases, with 14 bases between. CDR3 sequence reads: CASSQGSRETQETQYF. The CDR3, as DNA: TGTGCCAGCAGCCAAGGGTCTCGGGAGACGCAAGAGACCCAGTACTTC.

This clone has only one observation. V and J are TRBV6-1 and TRBJ1-5; 8 positions agree with TRBD1. The germline V gene has CDR1 MNHNS and CDR2 SASEGT. This CDR3 is built from 16 residues. The ends lost 4 bases at V and 3 bases at J; junction bases unmatched: 8. The CDR3 protein is CASSGQGQVHNQPQHF. The CDR3 DNA follows: TGTGCCAGCAGTGGGCAGGGACAGGTGCACAATCAGCCCCAGCATTTT.

The V and J genes are TRBV3-1 (or the pseudogene TRBV3-2) and TRBJ1-6, with unresolved D. V lost 2 bases and J 9 bases, leaving 20 bases between the germline ends. This CDR3 is 17 amino acids long. In germline, CDR1 is LGHDT, CDR2 YNNKEL (reference sequence). CDR3 region: CASSQLGRTAGGSPLHF. Written as DNA, the CDR3 is TGTGCCAGCAGCCAACTTGGGCGGACCGCCGGTGGTTCACCCCTCCACTTT.